Listed below are T cell receptor beta chains from one sample, sequenced in a study of blood T cell repertoires in COVID-19. The method was immunoSEQ multiplex PCR; TCRdb's version includes in-frame clones alone and lacks a portion of them. The sample includes about 260,000 clones, 75% to 90% of them seen just once. Sequenced: peripheral blood. Receptor source: a woman in her thirties or forties with acute or convalescent COVID-19. The CDR3 runs from the conserved cysteine through the conserved F or W. The order of the fields is D gene, J gene, clone size, V gene, CDR3 DNA, CDR3 protein. A D gene is named only where the DNA matches it firmly. Not every row has a clone size; where given, it reads once, few, many or a size class.

>TRBD1|TRBJ1-2|.|TRBV18
TGTGCCAGCTCACCGCCCGGGACGGACAGGGGGACGGAAGGCTACACCTTC
CASSPPGTDRGTEGYTF
>.|TRBJ2-2|.|TRBV27
TGTGCCAGCAGTTCCCCCCCGCAGGGGAACACCGGGGAGCTGTTTTTT
CASSSPPQGNTGELFF
>TRBD1|TRBJ1-1|.|TRBV6-5
TGTGCCAGCAGGGCGACAGGGGGCAGGACTGAAGCTTTCTTT
CASRATGGRTEAFF
>.|TRBJ2-1|.|TRBV7-3
TGTGCCAGCAGCCCGGTGGGGGGGGGCACCTACAATGAGCAGTTCTTC
CASSPVGGGTYNEQFF
>TRBD2|TRBJ2-1|.|TRBV3-1/TRBV3-2
TGTGCCAGCAGTCGAACTAGCGGGGGGGTTTCCGATGAGCAGTTCTTC
CASSRTSGGVSDEQFF
>.|TRBJ2-3|.|TRBV5-1
TGCGCCAGCATGGCCCGGGGGGCACCTACAGATACGCAGTATTTT
CASMARGAPTDTQYF
>.|TRBJ1-2|.|TRBV27
TGTGCCAGCAGCCAATACCAGGGCTTGTATGGCTACACCTTC
CASSQYQGLYGYTF
>TRBD2|TRBJ2-1|.|TRBV9
TGTGCCAGCAGCGTAGTGGGAGCGGGGCCCGTCCACAATGAGCAGTTCTTC
CASSVVGAGPVHNEQFF
>.|TRBJ2-2|.|TRBV21-1
TGTGCCAGCAGTCCCCCGGGACTAGGCATTTATACCGGGGAGCTGTTTTTT
CASSPPGLGIYTGELFF
>TRBD1|TRBJ2-5|.|TRBV24-1
TGTGCCACCAGTGATTTTAAGGGGGCGCGGGAGACCCAGTACTTC
CATSDFKGARETQYF
>.|TRBJ2-5|few|TRBV19
TGTGCCAGTAGTGGCCTCGCAGGGATCCAAGAGACCCAGTACTTC
CASSGLAGIQETQYF
>TRBD1|TRBJ1-3|.|TRBV2
TGTGCCATTACCGGGACAGGGGGCCTAAGCTCTGGAAACACCATATATTTT
CAITGTGGLSSGNTIYF
>TRBD1|TRBJ1-6|.|TRBV2
TGTGCCAGCAGTGTAGGGACAGGGGTTTCACCCCTCCACTTT
CASSVGTGVSPLHF
>.|TRBJ1-1|.|TRBV5-6
TGTGCCAGCAGCCCATCATCCGGGATTGAAGCTTTCTTT
CASSPSSGIEAFF
>.|TRBJ2-2|once|TRBV7-2
TGTGCCAGCAGCTTAGGGAGGACAGAAGTCCTGTTTTTT
CASSLGRTEVLFF
>TRBD1|TRBJ1-2|.|TRBV9
TGTGCCAGCAGCCCTCGGGACAGCACTTATGGCTACACCTTC
CASSPRDSTYGYTF
>.|TRBJ2-5|.|TRBV10-3
TGTGCCATCAGTGAGTCGACTCAGCTAGTCAAAGAGACCCAGTACTTC
CAISESTQLVKETQYF
>.|TRBJ1-1|.|TRBV27
TGTGCCAGCAAGATCCTCTCCGGGAACACTGAAGCTTTCTTT
CASKILSGNTEAFF
>.|TRBJ1-1|.|TRBV29-1
TGCAGCTCCTTCGGGGGGGCGTCGAACACTGAAGCTTTCTTT
CSSFGGASNTEAFF
>TRBD1|TRBJ1-2|.|TRBV4-1
TGCGCCAGCAGCCAAGAGCGTGACAGGGGAACCGCTAACTATGGCTACACCTTC
CASSQERDRGTANYGYTF
>TRBD2|TRBJ2-1|.|TRBV5-1
TGCGCCAGCAGCTTGGGACCTAGCGGGGGGGAATTAAATGAGCAGTTCTTC
CASSLGPSGGELNEQFF
>TRBD2|TRBJ2-5|.|TRBV3-1/TRBV3-2
TGTGCCAGCAGCTTGAGAAGCGGGGGGGCTCAAGAGACCCAGTACTTC
CASSLRSGGAQETQYF
>TRBD1|TRBJ1-5|once|TRBV12-3/TRBV12-4
TGTGCCAGCAGTCAGGGGGCCAATCAGCCCCAGCATTTT
CASSQGANQPQHF
>TRBD1|TRBJ1-2|.|TRBV7-9
TGTGCCAGCAGCCTGACAGGGGTTGGCTACACCTTC
CASSLTGVGYTF
>.|TRBJ1-2|.|TRBV30
TGTGCCTGGAGTCTGGGGAGCTATGGCTACACCTTC
CAWSLGSYGYTF
>TRBD1|TRBJ1-1|.|TRBV25-1
TGTGCCAGCACAAACGCAGGGGGCACTGAAGCTTTCTTT
CASTNAGGTEAFF
>.|TRBJ1-3|.|TRBV30
TGTGCCTGGAGTGTGGGAGGAGGAAACACCATATATTTT
CAWSVGGGNTIYF
>TRBD2|TRBJ2-3|.|TRBV7-6
TGTGCCAGCAGCTTACTTAGCGGGGGGAGAACAGATACGCAGTATTTT
CASSLLSGGRTDTQYF
>.|TRBJ1-6|.|TRBV11-2
TGTGCCAGCAGTACAGGGATTTATAATTCACCCCTCCACTTT
CASSTGIYNSPLHF
>TRBD1|TRBJ1-2|once|TRBV19
TGTGCCAGTAGTACCACGACAGGGAACTATGGCTACACCTTC
CASSTTTGNYGYTF
>TRBD1|TRBJ1-4|.|TRBV4-2
TGTGCCAGCAGCCAAGCCCCGGGACAGGGAGAAACTAATGAAAAACTGTTTTTT
CASSQAPGQGETNEKLFF